This TCR beta chain was profiled in a study of neurological immune-mediated disorders. Study-level findings and limits: Phylogenetic grouping assigned the repertoires of 18 of 34 multiple sclerosis patients to one related-CDR3 cluster, which constitutes a possible signature. While HTLV-1-associated myelopathy showed the greatest TCR clonal expansion, multiple sclerosis showed the least, falling below healthy controls.

At least ten counts were recorded for this clonotype. Its antigen is not identified. Germline lookup yields CDR1 MNHEY and CDR2 SVGAGI. The CDR3 sequence is 16 residues long. Trimming at V came to 6 bases and at J to 4 bases, leaving 10 bases not matched to a gene. A single record per CDR3 protein comes from TCRdb applying MiXCR to the 5' RACE reads. Among approximately 59,000 distinct CDR3 sequences, roughly 5% were seen once, and the ten largest hold about 5%. This chain joins TRBV6-5 and TRBJ2-1; 9 bases line up with TRBD2. This clonotype was sampled from a human donor with multiple sclerosis. The donor label of this sample is uncertain. The sample was PBMCs. CDR3 DNA sequence: TGTGCCAGCAGAATTCTTAGCGGGGGAGATTACAATGAGCAGTTCTTC. It translates to CASRILSGGDYNEQFF.